The entry below describes one T cell receptor (beta chain). The record originates from a study of immune characterization of retroperitoneal liposarcoma. Germline values: CDR1 MGHDK, CDR2 SYGVNS. Losses at the gene ends were 4 bases for V and 2 bases for J; bases not matched to a gene: 12. The CDR3 contains 18 residues. From the PCR reads, TCRdb called clonotypes with MiXCR, one entry per CDR3 protein. The sample holds about 10,000 distinct CDR3 sequences, roughly 53% seen once. This TCR was sampled from a female donor with retroperitoneal liposarcoma. Sample: tumor tissue. The gene calls are TRBV25-1 and TRBJ2-2, with 8 bases matching TRBD2. CDR3 sequence: CASSVKSSGAFNTGELFF. In DNA form, the CDR3 reads TGTGCCAGCAGTGTGAAGAGTAGCGGGGCCTTTAACACCGGGGAGCTGTTTTTT. The full variable domain, with the rest looked up from reference TRBV25-1 and TRBJ2-2, is EADIYQTPRYLVIGTGKKITLECSQTMGHDKMYWYQQDPGMELHLIHYSYGVNSTEKGDLSSESTVSRIRTEHFPLTLESARPSHTSQYLCASSVKSSGAFNTGELFFGEGSRLTVL.